These T cell receptor beta chains were read from a single sample in a study of T cells in Graves' hyperthyroidism and ophthalmopathy. A single record per CDR3 protein comes from TCRdb applying MiXCR to the multiplex PCR reads. The data show about 600,000 distinct CDR3 sequences, about a sixth seen once. The sequenced sample was blood. The receptors here all came from a woman in her thirties or forties with Graves' ophthalmopathy. The CDR3 runs from the conserved cysteine through the conserved F or W. Each record gives: clone size, V gene, J gene, CDR3 protein. Clone size is not always given. Where it is, it says once, few, many or a class for expanded clones.

>many|TRBV20-1|TRBJ2-5
CSAGRETRLAGEETQYF
>.|TRBV19|TRBJ2-3
CASSMSAGFTDTQYF
>many|TRBV2|TRBJ1-2
CASSNPGGDGYTF
>many|TRBV28|TRBJ2-7
CASGTGFSYEQYF
>.|TRBV6-1|TRBJ1-5
CASSDQGGVGQPQHF
>.|TRBV2|TRBJ2-1
CASKGTGTNEQFF
>few|TRBV7-9|TRBJ1-1
CASDFGPEAFF
>many|TRBV2|TRBJ2-3
CASRQPGTSTTDTQYF
>many|TRBV18|TRBJ2-7
CASSPSGGQGEQYF
>.|TRBV10-3|TRBJ2-1
CAISESISDYDEQFF
>.|TRBV10-3|TRBJ2-1
CAIRAGGNEQFF
>.|TRBV6-1|TRBJ1-1
CASSEEGLSVVF
>many|TRBV3-1|TRBJ2-2
CASSRGLGGGTGELFF
>few|TRBV6-4|TRBJ2-2
CASSDRASHGELFF
>.|TRBV4-1|TRBJ1-5
CASSQEGWGQGYQPQHF
>.|TRBV29-1|TRBJ2-5
CSGGSTLYQETQYF
>.|TRBV27|TRBJ2-7
CASSFESSYEQYF
>many|TRBV5-1|TRBJ2-2
CASSWAGGGTGELFF